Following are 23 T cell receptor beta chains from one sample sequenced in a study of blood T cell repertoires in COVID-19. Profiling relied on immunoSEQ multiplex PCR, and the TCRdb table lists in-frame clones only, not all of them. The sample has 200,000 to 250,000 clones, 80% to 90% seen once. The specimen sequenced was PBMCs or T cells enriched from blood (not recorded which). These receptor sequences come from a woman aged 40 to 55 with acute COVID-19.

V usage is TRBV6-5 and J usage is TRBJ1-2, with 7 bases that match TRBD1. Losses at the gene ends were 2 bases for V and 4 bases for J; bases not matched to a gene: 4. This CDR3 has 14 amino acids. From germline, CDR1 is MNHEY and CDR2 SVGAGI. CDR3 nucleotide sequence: TGTGCCAGCAGTTACAGGGGGCATTCCTATGGCTACACCTTC. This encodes CASSYRGHSYGYTF.

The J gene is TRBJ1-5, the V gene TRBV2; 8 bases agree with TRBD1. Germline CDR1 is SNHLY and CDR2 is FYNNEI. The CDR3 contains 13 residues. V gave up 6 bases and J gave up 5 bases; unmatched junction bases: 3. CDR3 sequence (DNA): TGTGCCAGCAGAGACAGGGGCCATCAGCCCCAGCATTTT. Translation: CASRDRGHQPQHF.

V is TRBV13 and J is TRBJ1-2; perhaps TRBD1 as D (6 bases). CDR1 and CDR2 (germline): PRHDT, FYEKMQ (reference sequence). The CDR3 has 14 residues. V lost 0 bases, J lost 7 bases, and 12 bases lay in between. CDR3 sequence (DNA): TGTGCCAGCAGCTTAGGCCACGCCAGGGGTGGCTACACCTTC. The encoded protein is CASSLGHARGGYTF.

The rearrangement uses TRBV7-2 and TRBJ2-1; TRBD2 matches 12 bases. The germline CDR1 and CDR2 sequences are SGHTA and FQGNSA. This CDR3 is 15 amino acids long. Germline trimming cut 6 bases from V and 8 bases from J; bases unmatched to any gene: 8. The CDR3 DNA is TGTGCCAGCAGGGGCTCTAGCGGGGGGGCACATGAGCAGTTCTTC. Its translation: CASRGSSGGAHEQFF.

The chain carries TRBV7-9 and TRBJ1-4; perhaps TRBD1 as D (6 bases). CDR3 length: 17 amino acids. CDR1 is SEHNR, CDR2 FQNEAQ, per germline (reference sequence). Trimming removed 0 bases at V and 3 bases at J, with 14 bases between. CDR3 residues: CASSLASRGMANEKLFF. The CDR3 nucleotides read TGTGCCAGCAGCTTAGCGTCTAGGGGGATGGCTAATGAAAAACTGTTTTTT.

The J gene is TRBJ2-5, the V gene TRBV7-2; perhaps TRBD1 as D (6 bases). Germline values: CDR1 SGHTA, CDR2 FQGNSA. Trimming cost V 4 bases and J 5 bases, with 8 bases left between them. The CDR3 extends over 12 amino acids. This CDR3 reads CASSYRGETQYF. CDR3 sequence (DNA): TGTGCCAGCAGCTATAGGGGGGAGACCCAGTACTTC.

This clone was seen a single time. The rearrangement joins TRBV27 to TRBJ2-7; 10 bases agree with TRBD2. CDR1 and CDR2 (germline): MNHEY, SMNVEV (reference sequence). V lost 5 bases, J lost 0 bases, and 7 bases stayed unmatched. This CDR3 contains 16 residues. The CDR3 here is CASSLTSGETSYEQYF. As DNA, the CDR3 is TGTGCCAGCAGTCTAACTAGCGGGGAAACCTCCTACGAGCAGTACTTC.

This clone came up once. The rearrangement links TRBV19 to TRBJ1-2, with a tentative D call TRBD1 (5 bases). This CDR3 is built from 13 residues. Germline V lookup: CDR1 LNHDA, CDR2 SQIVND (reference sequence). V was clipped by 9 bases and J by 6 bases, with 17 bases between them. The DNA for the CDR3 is TGTGCCAGCAGCCCGGGACTGGGGAATGGCTACACCTTC. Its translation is CASSPGLGNGYTF.

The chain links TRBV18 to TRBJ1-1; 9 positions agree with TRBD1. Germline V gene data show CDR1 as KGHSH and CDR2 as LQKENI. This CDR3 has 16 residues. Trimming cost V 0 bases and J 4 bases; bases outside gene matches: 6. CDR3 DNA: TGTGCCAGCTCACCACCGAGGACAGGGGATGGCACTGAAGCTTTCTTT. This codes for CASSPPRTGDGTEAFF.

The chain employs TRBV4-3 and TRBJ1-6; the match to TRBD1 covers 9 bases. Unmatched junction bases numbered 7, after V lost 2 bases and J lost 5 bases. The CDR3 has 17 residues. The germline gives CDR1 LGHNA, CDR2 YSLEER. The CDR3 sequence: CASSQRVQGANNSPLHF. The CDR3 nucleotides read TGCGCCAGCAGCCAAAGAGTACAGGGGGCCAATAATTCACCCCTCCACTTT.

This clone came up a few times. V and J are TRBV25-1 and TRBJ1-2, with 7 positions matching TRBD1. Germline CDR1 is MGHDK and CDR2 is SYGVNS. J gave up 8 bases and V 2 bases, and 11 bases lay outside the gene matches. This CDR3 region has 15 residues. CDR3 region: CASSEGGRGYGGYTF. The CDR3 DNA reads TGTGCCAGCAGTGAAGGTGGCAGGGGGTACGGCGGCTACACCTTC.

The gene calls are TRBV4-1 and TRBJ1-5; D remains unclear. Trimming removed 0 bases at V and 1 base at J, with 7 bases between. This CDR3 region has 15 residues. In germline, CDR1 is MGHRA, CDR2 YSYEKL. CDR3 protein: CASSQEVQSNQPQHF. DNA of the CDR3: TGCGCCAGCAGCCAAGAAGTACAGAGCAATCAGCCCCAGCATTTT.

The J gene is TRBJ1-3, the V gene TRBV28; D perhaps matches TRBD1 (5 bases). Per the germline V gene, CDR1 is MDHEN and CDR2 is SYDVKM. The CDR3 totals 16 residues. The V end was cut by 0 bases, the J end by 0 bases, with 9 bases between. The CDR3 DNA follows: TGTGCCAGCAGTTTATGGCAGGGCGACTCTGGAAACACCATATATTTT. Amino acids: CASSLWQGDSGNTIYF.

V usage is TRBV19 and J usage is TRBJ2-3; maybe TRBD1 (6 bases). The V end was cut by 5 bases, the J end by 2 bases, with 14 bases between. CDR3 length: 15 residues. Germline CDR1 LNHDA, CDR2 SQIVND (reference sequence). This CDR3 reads CASSEGQYYTDTQYF. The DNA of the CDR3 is TGTGCCAGTAGTGAGGGACAATACTACACAGATACGCAGTATTTT.

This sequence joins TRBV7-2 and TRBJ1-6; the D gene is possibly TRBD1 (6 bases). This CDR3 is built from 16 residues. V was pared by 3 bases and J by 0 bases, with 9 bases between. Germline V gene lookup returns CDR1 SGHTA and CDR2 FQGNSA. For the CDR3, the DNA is TGTGCCAGCAGCTTGCAGGGGAGCTCCTATAATTCACCCCTCCACTTT. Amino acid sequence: CASSLQGSSYNSPLHF.

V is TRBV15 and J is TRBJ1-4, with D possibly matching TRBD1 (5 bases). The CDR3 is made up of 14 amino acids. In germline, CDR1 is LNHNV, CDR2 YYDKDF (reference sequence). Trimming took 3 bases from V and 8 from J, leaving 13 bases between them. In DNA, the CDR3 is TGTGCCACCAGCAGGGGTGGGTCAGGGGAAAAACTGTTTTTT. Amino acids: CATSRGGSGEKLFF.

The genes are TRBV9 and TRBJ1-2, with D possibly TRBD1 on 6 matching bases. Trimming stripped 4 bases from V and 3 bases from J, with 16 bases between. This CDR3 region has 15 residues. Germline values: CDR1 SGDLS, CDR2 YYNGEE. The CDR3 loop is CASSPRTVADYGYTF. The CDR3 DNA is TGTGCCAGCAGCCCACGGACAGTAGCCGACTATGGCTACACCTTC.

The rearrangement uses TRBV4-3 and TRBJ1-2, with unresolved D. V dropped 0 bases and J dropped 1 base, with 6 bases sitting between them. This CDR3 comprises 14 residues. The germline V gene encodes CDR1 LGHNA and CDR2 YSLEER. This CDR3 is CASSQDRVNYGYTF. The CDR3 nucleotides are TGCGCCAGCAGCCAAGATCGGGTTAACTATGGCTACACCTTC.

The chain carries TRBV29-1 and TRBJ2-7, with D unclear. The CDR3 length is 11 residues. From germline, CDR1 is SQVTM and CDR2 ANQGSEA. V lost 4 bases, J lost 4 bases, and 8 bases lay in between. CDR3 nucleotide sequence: TGCAGCGTTGTCGACGGGTACGAGCAGTACGTC. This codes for CSVVDGYEQYV.

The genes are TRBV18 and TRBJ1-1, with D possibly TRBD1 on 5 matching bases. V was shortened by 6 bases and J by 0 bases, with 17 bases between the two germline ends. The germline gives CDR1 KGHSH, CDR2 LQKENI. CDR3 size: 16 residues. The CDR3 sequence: CASSSLRGVVNTEAFF. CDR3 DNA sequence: TGTGCCAGCTCCTCTCTAAGGGGTGTGGTGAACACTGAAGCTTTCTTT.

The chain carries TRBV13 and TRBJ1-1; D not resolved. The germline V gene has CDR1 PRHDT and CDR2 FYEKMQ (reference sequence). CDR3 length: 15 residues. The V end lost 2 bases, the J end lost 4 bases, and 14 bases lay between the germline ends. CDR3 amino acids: CASSLRHGIGTEAFF. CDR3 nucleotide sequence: TGTGCCAGCAGCTTAAGACACGGGATAGGCACTGAAGCTTTCTTT.

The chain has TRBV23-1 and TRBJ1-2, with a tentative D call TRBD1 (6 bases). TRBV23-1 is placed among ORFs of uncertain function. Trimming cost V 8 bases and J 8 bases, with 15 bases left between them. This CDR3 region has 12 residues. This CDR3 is CASLQGGGGYTF. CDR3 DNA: TGCGCCAGCCTACAGGGCGGAGGAGGCTACACCTTC.

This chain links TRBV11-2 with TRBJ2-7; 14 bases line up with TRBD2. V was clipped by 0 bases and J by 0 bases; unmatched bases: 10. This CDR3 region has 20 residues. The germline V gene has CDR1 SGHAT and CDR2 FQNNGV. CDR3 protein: CASSLDGTSGGAAFSYEQYV. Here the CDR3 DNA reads TGTGCCAGCAGCTTAGATGGGACTAGCGGGGGAGCAGCATTCTCCTACGAGCAGTACGTC.